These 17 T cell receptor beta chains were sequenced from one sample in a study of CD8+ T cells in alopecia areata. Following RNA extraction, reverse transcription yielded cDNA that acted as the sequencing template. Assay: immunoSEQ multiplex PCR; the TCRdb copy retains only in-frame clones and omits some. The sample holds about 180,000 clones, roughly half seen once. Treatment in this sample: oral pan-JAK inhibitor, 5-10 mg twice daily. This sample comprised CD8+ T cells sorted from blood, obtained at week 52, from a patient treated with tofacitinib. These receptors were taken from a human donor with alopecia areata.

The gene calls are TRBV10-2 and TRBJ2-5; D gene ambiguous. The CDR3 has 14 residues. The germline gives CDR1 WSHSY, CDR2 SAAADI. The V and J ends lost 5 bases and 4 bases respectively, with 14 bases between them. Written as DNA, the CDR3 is TGCGCCAGCAGTTTCACCGGGCCGGGAGAGACCCAGTACTTC. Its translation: CASSFTGPGETQYF.

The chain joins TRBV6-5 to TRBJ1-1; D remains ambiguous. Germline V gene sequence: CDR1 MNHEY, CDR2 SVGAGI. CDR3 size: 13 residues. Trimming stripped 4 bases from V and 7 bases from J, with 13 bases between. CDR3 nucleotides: TGTGCCAGCAGTTTTTTCGGGCAAGATGAAGCTTTCTTT. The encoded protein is CASSFFGQDEAFF.

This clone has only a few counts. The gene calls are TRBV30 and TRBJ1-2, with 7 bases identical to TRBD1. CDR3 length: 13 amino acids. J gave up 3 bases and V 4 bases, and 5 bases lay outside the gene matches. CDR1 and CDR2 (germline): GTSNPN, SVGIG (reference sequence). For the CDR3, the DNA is TGTGCCTGGATCAACAGGGGACACTATGGCTACACCTTC. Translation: CAWINRGHYGYTF. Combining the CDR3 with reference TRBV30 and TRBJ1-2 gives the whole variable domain SQTIHQWPATLVQPVGSPLSLECTVEGTSNPNLYWYRQAAGRGLQLLFYSVGIGQISSEVPQNLSASRPQDRQFILSSKKLLLSDSGFYLCAWINRGHYGYTFGSGTRLTVV.

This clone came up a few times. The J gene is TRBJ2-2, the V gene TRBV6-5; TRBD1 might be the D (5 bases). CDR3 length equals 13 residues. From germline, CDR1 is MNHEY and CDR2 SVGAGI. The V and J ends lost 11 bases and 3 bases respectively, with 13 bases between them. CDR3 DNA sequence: TGTGCCGCAGGGTACCTCGACACCGGGGAGCTGTTTTTT. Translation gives CAAGYLDTGELFF.

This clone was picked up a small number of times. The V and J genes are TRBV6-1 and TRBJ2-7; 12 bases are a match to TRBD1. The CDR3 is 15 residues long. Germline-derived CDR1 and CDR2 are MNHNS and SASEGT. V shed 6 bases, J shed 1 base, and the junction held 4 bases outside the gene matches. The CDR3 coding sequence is TGTGCCAGCAGGATGGGACAGGGGGCTTCCTACGAGCAGTACTTC. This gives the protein CASRMGQGASYEQYF.

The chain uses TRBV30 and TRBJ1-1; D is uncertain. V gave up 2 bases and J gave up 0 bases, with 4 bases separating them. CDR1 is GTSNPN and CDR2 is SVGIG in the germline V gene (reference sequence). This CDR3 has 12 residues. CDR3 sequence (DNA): TGTGCCTGGAGTCCAGTGAACACTGAAGCTTTCTTT. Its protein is CAWSPVNTEAFF.

The CDR3 here is CAWSRGSWAETQYF. CDR3 nucleotides: TGTGCCTGGAGCCGGGGATCTTGGGCGGAGACCCAGTACTTC. The J gene is TRBJ2-5, the V gene TRBV30; D possibly corresponds to TRBD2 (5 bases). V was pared by 3 bases and J by 5 bases, with 16 bases between. The CDR3 runs 14 residues. In germline, CDR1 is GTSNPN, CDR2 SVGIG (reference sequence).

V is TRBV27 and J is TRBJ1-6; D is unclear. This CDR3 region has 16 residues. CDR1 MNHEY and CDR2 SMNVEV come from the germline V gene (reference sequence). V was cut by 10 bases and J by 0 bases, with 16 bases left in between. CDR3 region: CATLDSFRSYNSPLHF. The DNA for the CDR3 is TGTGCCACCTTAGATTCCTTTCGCTCCTATAATTCACCCCTCCACTTT.

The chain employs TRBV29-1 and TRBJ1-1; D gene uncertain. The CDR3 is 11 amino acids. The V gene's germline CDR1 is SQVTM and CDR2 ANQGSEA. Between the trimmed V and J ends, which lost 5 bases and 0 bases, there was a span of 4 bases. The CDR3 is CSVHMNTEAFF. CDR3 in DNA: TGCAGCGTTCATATGAACACTGAAGCTTTCTTT.

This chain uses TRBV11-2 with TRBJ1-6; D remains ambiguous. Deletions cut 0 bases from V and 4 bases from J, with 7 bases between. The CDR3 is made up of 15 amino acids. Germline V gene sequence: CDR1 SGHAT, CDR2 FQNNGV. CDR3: CASSLDLDYNSPLHF. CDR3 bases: TGTGCCAGCAGCTTAGATCTTGATTATAATTCACCCCTCCACTTT. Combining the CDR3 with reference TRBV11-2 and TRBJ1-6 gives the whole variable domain EAGVAQSPRYKIIEKRQSVAFWCNPISGHATLYWYQQILGQGPKLLIQFQNNGVVDDSQLPKDRFSAERLKGVDSTLKIQPAKLEDSAVYLCASSLDLDYNSPLHFGNGTRLTVT.

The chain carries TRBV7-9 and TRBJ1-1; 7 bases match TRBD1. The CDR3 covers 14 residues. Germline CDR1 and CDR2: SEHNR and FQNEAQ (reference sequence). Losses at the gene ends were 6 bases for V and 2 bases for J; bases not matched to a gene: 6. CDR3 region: CASRSQGGNTEAFF. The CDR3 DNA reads TGTGCCAGCAGGTCTCAGGGGGGAAACACTGAAGCTTTCTTT. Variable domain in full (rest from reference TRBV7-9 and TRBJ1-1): DTGVSQNPRHKITKRGQNVTFRCDPISEHNRLYWYRQTLGQGPEFLTYFQNEAQLEKSRLLSDRFSAERPKGSFSTLEIQRTEQGDSAMYLCASRSQGGNTEAFFGQGTRLTVV.

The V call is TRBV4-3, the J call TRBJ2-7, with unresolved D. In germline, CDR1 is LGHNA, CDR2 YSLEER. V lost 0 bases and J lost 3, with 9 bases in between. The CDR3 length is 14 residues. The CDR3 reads CASSQDYQIYEQYF. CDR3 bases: TGCGCCAGCAGCCAAGATTACCAGATCTACGAGCAGTACTTC.

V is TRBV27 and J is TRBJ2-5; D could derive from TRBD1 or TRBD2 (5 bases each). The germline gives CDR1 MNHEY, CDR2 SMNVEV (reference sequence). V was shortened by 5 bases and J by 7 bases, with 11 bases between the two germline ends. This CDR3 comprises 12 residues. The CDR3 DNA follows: TGTGCCAGCAGTCCATCGGGGCGGACCCAGTACTTC. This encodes CASSPSGRTQYF.

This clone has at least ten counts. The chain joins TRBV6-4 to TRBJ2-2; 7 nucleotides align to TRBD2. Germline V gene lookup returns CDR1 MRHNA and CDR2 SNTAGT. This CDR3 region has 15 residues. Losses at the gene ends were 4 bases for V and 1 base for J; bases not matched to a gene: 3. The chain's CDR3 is CASSASGENTGELFF. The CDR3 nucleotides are TGTGCCAGCAGTGCCAGCGGGGAGAACACCGGGGAGCTGTTTTTT.

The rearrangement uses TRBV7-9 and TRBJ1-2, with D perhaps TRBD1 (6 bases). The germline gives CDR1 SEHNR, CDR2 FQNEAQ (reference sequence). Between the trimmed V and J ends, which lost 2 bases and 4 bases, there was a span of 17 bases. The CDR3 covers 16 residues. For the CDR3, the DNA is TGTGCCAGCAGCTTAAGGAATCGGACAGAGATCTATGGCTACACCTTC. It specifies CASSLRNRTEIYGYTF.

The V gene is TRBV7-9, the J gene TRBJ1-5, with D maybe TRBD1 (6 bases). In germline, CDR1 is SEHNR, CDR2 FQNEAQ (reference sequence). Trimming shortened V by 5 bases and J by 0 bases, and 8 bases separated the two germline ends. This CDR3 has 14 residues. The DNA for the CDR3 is TGTGCCAGCAGCGGGGGCGATAGCAATCAGCCCCAGCATTTT. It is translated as CASSGGDSNQPQHF.

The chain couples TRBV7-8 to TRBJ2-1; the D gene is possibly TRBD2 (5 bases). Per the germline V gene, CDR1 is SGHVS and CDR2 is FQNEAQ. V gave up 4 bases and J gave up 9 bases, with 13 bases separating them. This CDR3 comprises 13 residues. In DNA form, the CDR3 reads TGTGCCAGCAGCTCCTTAGGGAGTGGTGAGCAGTTCTTC. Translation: CASSSLGSGEQFF.